What follows describes a single T cell receptor beta chain. Germline V gives CDR1 SQVTM, CDR2 ANQGSEA. The CDR3 is 13 residues long. With V trimmed by 6 bases and J by 4 bases, 7 bases remained unmatched. In the authors' methods: Nucleated cell counts were estimated from reference gene primer amplification. Assay used: immunoSEQ multiplex PCR; TCRdb lists only in-frame clones, some missing. V, J and clone size are taken as reported in that table, and D and trimming were inferred from the DNA itself. The sample includes hundreds of thousands of clones, approximately 88% seen only once; the top ten take approximately 5.5%. The data belong to a study of blood T cell repertoires in COVID-19.

The rearrangement joins TRBV29-1 to TRBJ1-1, with 8 bases lining up with TRBD1. The source of this sequence is a man between 60 and 70 years old who had recovered from COVID-19. Sequences were obtained from PBMCs or T cells enriched from blood (not recorded which). The CDR3 DNA reads TGCAGCGTCTACAGGGGGGGAGGCACTGAAGCTTTCTTT. This gives the protein CSVYRGGGTEAFF. Supplemented by reference TRBV29-1 and TRBJ1-1, the full variable domain reads SAVISQKPSRDICQRGTSLTIQCQVDSQVTMMFWYRQQPGQSLTLIATANQGSEATYESGFVIDKFPISRPNLTFSTLTVSNMSPEDSSIYLCSVYRGGGTEAFFGQGTRLTVV.